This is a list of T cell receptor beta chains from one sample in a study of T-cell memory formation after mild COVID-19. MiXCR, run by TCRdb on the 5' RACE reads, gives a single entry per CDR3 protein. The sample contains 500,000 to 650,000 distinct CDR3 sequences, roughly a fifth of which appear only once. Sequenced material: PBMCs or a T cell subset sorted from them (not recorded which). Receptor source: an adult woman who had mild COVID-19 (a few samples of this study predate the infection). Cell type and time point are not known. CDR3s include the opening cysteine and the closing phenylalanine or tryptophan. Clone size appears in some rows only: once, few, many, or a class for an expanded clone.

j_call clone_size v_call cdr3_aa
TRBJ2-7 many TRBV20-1 CSHRAGVHEQYF
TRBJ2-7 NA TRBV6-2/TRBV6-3 CASSPDGVLYEQYF
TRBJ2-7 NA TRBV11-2 CASSLVWGGEQYF
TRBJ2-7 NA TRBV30 CAWSVVSMGEQYF
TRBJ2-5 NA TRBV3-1 CASSQDWGQETQYF
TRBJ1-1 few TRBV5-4 CASNSGLGDTEAFF
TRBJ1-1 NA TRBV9 CASSVRTDTEAFF
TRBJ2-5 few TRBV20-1 CSARVPGRSQETQYF
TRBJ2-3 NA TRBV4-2 CASSHRGRGGTDTQYF
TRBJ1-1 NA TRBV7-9 CASSQTGQGNTEAFF
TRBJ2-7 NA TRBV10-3 CAIMEGESNYEQYF
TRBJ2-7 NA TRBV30 CAWSREGQGSYEQYF
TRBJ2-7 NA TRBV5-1 CASSLASGESSYEQYF
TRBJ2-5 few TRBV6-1 CASSGTITVETQYF
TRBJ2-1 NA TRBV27 CASSSGLTHEQFF
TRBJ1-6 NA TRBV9 CASSVEGEESPLHF
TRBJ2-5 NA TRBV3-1 CASSLSPGLAETQYF
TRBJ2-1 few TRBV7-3 CASSLLGGRGLAGYNEQFF
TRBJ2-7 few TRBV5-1 CASSLGPTLSYEQYF
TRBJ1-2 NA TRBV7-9 CASSDQFETYGYTF
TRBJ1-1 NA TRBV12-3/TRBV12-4 CASSWTGVMNTEAFF
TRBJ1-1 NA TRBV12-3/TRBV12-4 CASSSSWGANTEAFF
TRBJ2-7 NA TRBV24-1 CATSRTGYEQYF
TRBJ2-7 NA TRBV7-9 CASSFDLTGGDEQYF
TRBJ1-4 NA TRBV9 CASSNGGSEKLFF
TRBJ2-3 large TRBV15 CATSRDRVDTQYF
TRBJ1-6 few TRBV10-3 CAISGQGNSPLHF
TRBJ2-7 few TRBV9 CASSVDPGENEQYF
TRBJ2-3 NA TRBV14 CASSQESTERKNTQYF
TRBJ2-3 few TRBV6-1 CASSDERGPTYTQYF
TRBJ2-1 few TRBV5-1 CASSPDDQRRYNEQFF